The following is a T cell receptor beta chain sequence with its context. Its target is unknown. CD45RO-negative CD8 cells positively selected for CCR7 made up the naive population, which excluded terminally differentiated effector memory CD45RA+ cells. Caucasian adults living in Nashville, Tennessee, provided all samples. This sample is drawn from a study of shared clonotypes between healthy human individuals. Study background: Three plates each covered CD4 naive and memory; CD8 naive two, CD8 memory one.

The CDR3 extends over 16 amino acids. Germline lookup yields CDR1 PRHDT and CDR2 FYEKMQ (reference sequence). Trimming removed 2 bases from V and 3 bases from J; junction bases left unmatched: 9. General study results and limits: Rarefaction revealed incomplete sorted-subset sequencing despite large depth. Sequencing depth was expected to affect clonotype sharing among donors.

Method: immunoSEQ multiplex PCR; TCRdb's copy keeps in-frame clones and lacks some. The sample lists around 1.9 million clones, 85% to 95% occurring once. The sample taken for sequencing was naive CD8+ T cells from PBMCs. The source of this sequence is a man younger than 35 in good health. Some clones in this sample may be carry-over from other donors' samples. The chain links TRBV13 to TRBJ2-7; 8 bases match TRBD1. For the CDR3, the DNA is TGTGCCAGCAGCTTATCCCGCGACAGGGGAATCTACGAGCAGTACTTC. Translating gives CASSLSRDRGIYEQYF.